The 27 T cell receptor beta chains in this list originate from one sample, sequenced in a study of blood T cells in healthy people across ages (dated by TCRdb to the mid-2010s). Receptors were amplified or captured by 5' RACE. This sample was sequenced with an Illumina HiSeq 2500. The second PCR ran for roughly 7 to 12 cycles and used a J-beta primer mix along with a sample-barcoded 5' primer. Using fastp trimming at Q25 and MiXCR clonotype assembly, TCRdb reanalyzed the public sequencing data and kept in-frame beta chains. Every CDR3 protein is listed once, alongside the most common genes and DNA of its rows. Recorded for this sample are 700,000 to 900,000 distinct CDR3 sequences; about 26% of them occurred a single time. The ten largest clones add up to about 2.9% of the sample. The same data also contributed to another study, on T cells of mothers and their children.

Input material: blood. The origin of the receptors is a boy under 18 in good health.

The chain couples TRBV20-1 to TRBJ2-7; D perhaps matches TRBD2 (6 bases). CDR1 is DFQATT, CDR2 SNEGSKA, per germline (reference sequence). The CDR3 is made up of 14 amino acids. Trimming shortened V by 0 bases and J by 2 bases, and 11 bases separated the two germline ends. As DNA, the CDR3 is TGCAGTGCTAGAGACGGGGGAGAGACCTACGAGCAGTACTTC. It encodes CSARDGGETYEQYF.

The DNA for the CDR3 is TGTGCCATCAGTAGGGGAGACCAAGAGACCCAGTACTTC. It codes for CAISRGDQETQYF. V is TRBV10-3 and J is TRBJ2-5, with D possibly called TRBD1 or TRBD2 (5 bases each). CDR3 length: 13 amino acids. Looked up from germline, CDR1 is ENHRY and CDR2 is SYGVKD. V was trimmed by 5 bases and J by 0 bases, leaving 7 bases between them.

J is TRBJ1-1 and V is TRBV29-1; no reliable D call. CDR1 is SQVTM and CDR2 is ANQGSEA in the germline V gene. Trimming took off 7 bases at V and 2 bases at J, with 14 bases between the two ends. CDR3 length: 13 residues. The CDR3 DNA is TGCAGCGGGACTGGTATGGTCAACACTGAAGCTTTCTTT. This gives the protein CSGTGMVNTEAFF.

This chain links TRBV6-1 with TRBJ2-7; 8 bases are shared with TRBD1. There are 15 residues in the CDR3. Trimming at V came to 2 bases and at J to 3 bases, leaving 6 bases not matched to a gene. The germline CDR1 and CDR2 sequences are MNHNS and SASEGT. CDR3: CASSEITGGGYEQYF. In nucleotides, the CDR3 is TGTGCCAGCAGTGAAATTACAGGGGGAGGCTACGAGCAGTACTTC.

The chain carries TRBV9 and TRBJ1-1; 7 nucleotides agree with TRBD1. The CDR3 is 14 amino acids. Per the germline V gene, CDR1 is SGDLS and CDR2 is YYNGEE. The V and J ends lost 0 bases and 5 bases, in that order; junction bases with no gene match: 4. CDR3 residues: CASSVDTGETEAFF. The CDR3 nucleotides read TGTGCCAGCAGCGTAGATACAGGGGAGACTGAAGCTTTCTTT.

In its sample, this clonotype was seen a few times. The chain has TRBV6-1 and TRBJ2-5, with 10 nucleotides matching TRBD1. Germline V gene data show CDR1 as MNHNS and CDR2 as SASEGT. This CDR3 comprises 14 residues. V was pared by 5 bases and J by 4 bases, with 4 bases of the junction left unmatched. The CDR3 DNA sequence: TGTGCCAGCAGTATTGGGACAGGGGCAGAGACCCAGTACTTC. The encoded protein is CASSIGTGAETQYF.

In its sample, this clonotype was seen a few times. The V call is TRBV2, the J call TRBJ2-3; perhaps TRBD2 as D (6 bases). Trimming took 7 bases from V and 3 from J, leaving 17 bases between them. Germline V lookup: CDR1 SNHLY, CDR2 FYNNEI. CDR3 size: 15 residues. CDR3 nucleotide sequence: TGTGCCAGCAAAACCCATAAGGGGAGGACAGATACGCAGTATTTT. It codes for CASKTHKGRTDTQYF. The full variable domain, in which reference TRBV2 and TRBJ2-3 provide the parts outside the CDR3, is EPEVTQTPSHQVTQMGQEVILRCVPISNHLYFYWYRQILGQKVEFLVSFYNNEISEKSEIFDDQFSVERPDGSNFTLKIRSTKLEDSAMYFCASKTHKGRTDTQYFGPGTRLTVL.

This clonotype was counted only a few times. CDR3 nucleotides: TGCGCCAGCAGCTCTACGGGGGTCGGAGATACGCAGTATTTT. Protein product: CASSSTGVGDTQYF. The rearrangement joins TRBV5-1 to TRBJ2-3; tentative D call: TRBD2 (6 bases). V lost 3 bases to trimming and J lost 5 bases, with 13 bases between them. In germline, CDR1 is SGHRS, CDR2 YFSETQ. The CDR3 length is 14 residues.

The chain recombines TRBV9 with TRBJ2-3; D might be TRBD2 (6 bases). The CDR3 spans 14 residues. Germline CDR1 is SGDLS and CDR2 is YYNGEE. V lost 2 bases and J lost 5, with 12 bases in between. CDR3 residues: CASSVGRGRDTQYF. The CDR3 region has the DNA TGTGCCAGCAGCGTGGGGCGGGGTAGAGATACGCAGTATTTT.

This clonotype occurred a few times. The chain recombines TRBV7-9 with TRBJ2-7, with unresolved D. Trimming shortened V by 5 bases and J by 2 bases, and 7 bases separated the two germline ends. Germline CDR1 SEHNR, CDR2 FQNEAQ (reference sequence). The CDR3 consists of 12 residues. For the CDR3, the DNA is TGTGCCAGCAGCCACGACCCCTACGAGCAGTACTTC. Its translation is CASSHDPYEQYF. Full variable domain (missing parts from reference TRBV7-9 and TRBJ2-7): DTGVSQNPRHKITKRGQNVTFRCDPISEHNRLYWYRQTLGQGPEFLTYFQNEAQLEKSRLLSDRFSAERPKGSFSTLEIQRTEQGDSAMYLCASSHDPYEQYFGPGTRLTVT.

This sequence joins TRBV2 and TRBJ1-4; D uncertain. V gave up 3 bases and J gave up 7 bases, with 12 bases separating them. Germline V gives CDR1 SNHLY, CDR2 FYNNEI. The CDR3 is 14 residues long. The CDR3 here is CASSEAGISEKLFF. As DNA, the CDR3 is TGTGCCAGCAGTGAGGCGGGAATTAGTGAAAAACTGTTTTTT.

The chain has TRBV9 and TRBJ2-2; weak D call: TRBD1 (5 bases). V was clipped by 3 bases and J by 4 bases, with 10 bases between them. Per germline, CDR1 SGDLS and CDR2 YYNGEE. The CDR3 loop spans 14 amino acids. The CDR3 protein is CASSGRQTTGELFF. In nucleotides, the CDR3 is TGTGCCAGCAGCGGACGACAGACCACCGGGGAGCTGTTTTTT.

The V call is TRBV4-2, the J call TRBJ1-5; D unresolved. Trimming took 8 bases from V and 3 from J, leaving 20 bases between them. CDR3 length: 16 residues. Per the germline V gene, CDR1 is LGHNA and CDR2 is YNFKEQ. The CDR3 protein is CASPGSGLDDNQPQHF. CDR3 in DNA: TGTGCCAGCCCCGGGAGCGGCCTGGACGACAATCAGCCCCAGCATTTT.

This clonotype was counted a few times. V is TRBV20-1 and J is TRBJ2-5; TRBD2 agrees at 7 bases. The J call may be mistaken, given a closer DNA end match to TRBJ2-7. This CDR3 is 14 amino acids long. CDR1 and CDR2 (germline): DFQATT, SNEGSKA (reference sequence). CDR3 region: CSALELASSYEQYF. CDR3 nucleotide sequence: TGCAGTGCTTTAGAACTAGCGAGCTCCTACGAGCAGTACTTC.

J is TRBJ2-7 and V is TRBV29-1; D is unclear. Germline assignment: CDR1 SQVTM and CDR2 ANQGSEA. V was trimmed by 4 bases and J by 0 bases, leaving 7 bases between them. This CDR3 contains 12 residues. The CDR3, as DNA: TGCAGCGTTGTGGGGATCTCCTACGAGCAGTACTTC. Its translation is CSVVGISYEQYF.

This clonotype was picked up a small number of times. CDR3: CASSLTKANVLTF. The CDR3 DNA follows: TGTGCCAGCAGCTTAACAAAAGCCAACGTCCTGACTTTC. This chain links TRBV7-3 with TRBJ2-6, with no clear D. The germline gives CDR1 SGHTA, CDR2 FQGTGA. The CDR3 is 13 amino acids. Between the trimmed V and J ends, which lost 0 bases and 7 bases, there was a span of 4 bases.

The rearrangement uses TRBV20-1 and TRBJ2-4; D is undetermined. CDR1 is DFQATT and CDR2 is SNEGSKA in the germline V gene (reference sequence). This CDR3 has 14 amino acids. The V end was cut by 6 bases, the J end by 6 bases, with 18 bases between. DNA of the CDR3: TGCAGTGCCCCAATCCCCGACGGCAGAAACATTCAGTACTTC. It yields the protein CSAPIPDGRNIQYF.

This clonotype has a handful of counts. An end of the junction does not agree with germline; a read error may underlie this. The V and J genes are TRBV12-3 or TRBV12-4 and TRBJ1-3; D perhaps matches TRBD1 (6 bases). CDR3 length: 15 residues. The CDR3 nucleotides are TGTGCCAGCAGACCCTCTACAGGGTCTGGGAACACCATATATTTT. This gives the protein CASRPSTGSGNTIYF.

In nucleotides, the CDR3 is TGTGCCACCAGGCGGACAGGCGGGGAGACCCAGTACTTC. The encoded protein is CATRRTGGETQYF. The chain is built from TRBV24-1 and TRBJ2-5; 7 bases are a match to TRBD1. The CDR3 has 13 amino acids. The V gene's germline CDR1 is KGHDR and CDR2 SFDVKD. V lost 7 bases to trimming and J lost 5 bases; unmatched junction nucleotides: 6.

V is TRBV10-3 and J is TRBJ2-3; 9 bases are a match to TRBD1. After removal of 6 bases from V and 5 bases from J, the junction contained 9 bases not matched to a gene. Germline V gene lookup returns CDR1 ENHRY and CDR2 SYGVKD. The CDR3 length is 15 residues. This CDR3 reads CAISPGQGSRDTQYF. The CDR3 region has the DNA TGTGCCATCAGCCCCGGACAGGGGTCGCGAGATACGCAGTATTTT.

The chain couples TRBV20-1 to TRBJ2-5; the D is unclear. The DNA end lines up better with TRBJ2-7; the J call may be wrong. There are 13 residues in the CDR3. The germline CDR1 and CDR2 sequences are DFQATT and SNEGSKA (reference sequence). As DNA, the CDR3 is TGCAGTGCTAGACCCTCTTCAGTATACGAGCAGTACTTC. Translated, it gives CSARPSSVYEQYF.

The V and J genes are TRBV2 and TRBJ2-5; D might be TRBD2 (5 bases). This CDR3 is built from 15 residues. The germline V and J ends were trimmed by 7 bases and 3 bases, with 18 bases remaining between them. Germline V gene lookup returns CDR1 SNHLY and CDR2 FYNNEI. CDR3 nucleotides: TGTGCCAGCACGAAGTCGGGGAAGCCCAAAGAGACCCAGTACTTC. Its translation is CASTKSGKPKETQYF.

The rearrangement joins TRBV11-1 to TRBJ2-7, with D unresolved. Germline V gives CDR1 SGHAT, CDR2 FQDESV (reference sequence). CDR3 length: 13 residues. V was pared by 3 bases and J by 2 bases, with 8 bases between. The CDR3 region has the DNA TGTGCCAGCAGCTTTGCGGCTACCTACGAGCAGTACTTC. Its protein is CASSFAATYEQYF.

This chain joins TRBV7-6 and TRBJ2-1, with 7 bases identical to TRBD1. After removal of 0 bases from V and 0 bases from J, the junction contained 5 bases not matched to a gene. The germline V gene has CDR1 SGHVS and CDR2 FNYEAQ. The length of the CDR3 is 17 residues. CDR3 DNA: TGTGCCAGCAGCTTAGCGTCCTCAGGGGGCTCCTACAATGAGCAGTTCTTC. Translating gives CASSLASSGGSYNEQFF.

The chain uses TRBV12-3 or TRBV12-4 and TRBJ2-3; 9 bases align to TRBD2. V lost 2 bases, J lost 3 bases, and 9 bases stayed unmatched. The CDR3 runs to 17 residues. The CDR3: CASSLYSGGLQTDTQYF. The CDR3, as DNA: TGTGCCAGCAGTTTATACAGCGGGGGGTTGCAGACAGATACGCAGTATTTT.

The chain recombines TRBV11-2 with TRBJ2-5; no clear D gene. CDR1 is SGHAT and CDR2 is FQNNGV in the germline V gene. This CDR3 comprises 15 residues. V was shortened by 0 bases and J by 4 bases, with 12 bases between the two germline ends. The CDR3: CASSLDWTAPETQYF. The DNA of the CDR3 is TGTGCCAGCAGCTTAGATTGGACCGCCCCAGAGACCCAGTACTTC.

The rearrangement links TRBV6-5 to TRBJ2-1; TRBD2 matches 10 bases. V lost 0 bases to trimming and J lost 7 bases; unmatched junction nucleotides: 6. This CDR3 comprises 16 residues. Germline CDR1 is MNHEY and CDR2 is SVGAGI. The DNA of the CDR3 is TGTGCCAGCAGTTACTCGCCAGCGGGGGGGCCGAATGAGCAGTTCTTC. This translates into CASSYSPAGGPNEQFF.